The next 17 T cell receptor beta chains were all read from a single sample in a study of monozygotic twins with inflammatory bowel disease. TCRdb reworked the 5' RACE reads into one entry per CDR3 protein, no DNA. The sample totals roughly 330,000 distinct CDR3 sequences; its top ten clones hold 2% to 2.5%. Sequencing was carried out using blood. The receptors derive from a human donor with ulcerative colitis or Crohn's disease, or a healthy co-twin of an affected twin (not recorded which).

This chain links TRBV3-1 with TRBJ2-1; TCRdb picks TRBD1, but there is no DNA to check that call. Germline V gives CDR1 LGHDT, CDR2 YNNKEL (reference sequence). The CDR3 extends over 14 amino acids. Here the CDR3 reads CASSLRQGYNEQFF.

This chain uses TRBV20-1 with TRBJ2-7; lacking DNA, the TRBD2 call made by TCRdb goes unchecked. Germline V CDR1 and CDR2: DFQATT, SNEGSKA (reference sequence). The CDR3 sequence is 14 residues long. The CDR3 region is CSARLVEWSYEQYF.

The rearrangement joins TRBV20-1 to TRBJ2-7; lacking DNA, the TRBD2 call made by TCRdb goes unchecked. This CDR3 spans 15 amino acids. In germline, CDR1 is DFQATT, CDR2 SNEGSKA (reference sequence). The CDR3 loop is CSAIPSGRTNYEQYF.

V gene TRBV4-1 combines with J gene TRBJ1-2; TCRdb selects TRBD1, and the lack of DNA leaves this call unchecked. Germline V gene lookup returns CDR1 MGHRA and CDR2 YSYEKL. The CDR3 consists of 15 residues. The CDR3 reads CASSHGSGQGSGYTF.

This chain joins TRBV27 and TRBJ1-1. Germline CDR1 MNHEY, CDR2 SMNVEV (reference sequence). The CDR3 has 13 amino acids. CDR3 region: CASSYTTNTEAFF.

The chain uses TRBV20-1 and TRBJ2-3; TCRdb outputs TRBD2, but without DNA this stays unchecked. CDR1 is DFQATT, CDR2 SNEGSKA, per germline (reference sequence). The CDR3 totals 15 residues. CDR3 protein: CSAGLAGGLPDTQYF.

The chain carries TRBV7-9 and TRBJ2-7. The germline V gene has CDR1 SEHNR and CDR2 FQNEAQ (reference sequence). This CDR3 contains 11 residues. The CDR3 protein is CASSFNYEQYF.

V is TRBV20-1 and J is TRBJ1-2. Germline assignment: CDR1 DFQATT and CDR2 SNEGSKA (reference sequence). There are 13 residues in the CDR3. CDR3 amino acids: CSASSNTGGGYTF.

CDR3 residues: CASSLIHEGDSPLHF. The chain uses TRBV5-1 and TRBJ1-6. The CDR3 is 15 amino acids. Germline V gives CDR1 SGHRS, CDR2 YFSETQ.

This chain uses TRBV19 with TRBJ2-7; TCRdb selects TRBD1, and the lack of DNA leaves this call unchecked. The CDR3 contains 14 residues. Per the germline V gene, CDR1 is LNHDA and CDR2 is SQIVND (reference sequence). The CDR3 loop is CASSPQTGTYEQYF.

The V and J genes are TRBV6-6 and TRBJ1-2; TCRdb calls TRBD1, which cannot be checked without DNA. The CDR3 has 12 amino acids. From germline, CDR1 is MNHNY and CDR2 SVGAGI (reference sequence). CDR3 sequence: CASEAGNYGYTF.

This chain connects TRBV5-1 to TRBJ2-1; without DNA, the TCRdb call of TRBD2 cannot be checked. CDR3 length: 15 amino acids. The germline V gene encodes CDR1 SGHRS and CDR2 YFSETQ. This CDR3 is CASSLEGPHNGEQFF.

The V call is TRBV19, the J call TRBJ1-6; checking the TCRdb D call of TRBD1 is not possible without DNA. The CDR3 is 15 amino acids. Per the germline V gene, CDR1 is LNHDA and CDR2 is SQIVND (reference sequence). CDR3 loop: CASNYQTGVNSPLHF. The entire variable domain, with the rest obtained from reference TRBV19 and TRBJ1-6, is as follows: DGGITQSPKYLFRKEGQNVTLSCEQNLNHDAMYWYRQDPGQGLRLIYYSQIVNDFQKGDIAEGYSVSREKKESFPLTVTSAQKNPTAFYLCASNYQTGVNSPLHFGNGTRLTVT.

This chain links TRBV5-5 with TRBJ2-7; TCRdb names TRBD1, which stays unverified in the absence of DNA. The CDR3 extends over 15 amino acids. Germline CDR1 is SGHKS and CDR2 is YYEKEE (reference sequence). The CDR3 here is CASSTQTGGFYEQYF. The whole variable domain, remainder taken from reference TRBV5-5 and TRBJ2-7, is DAGVTQSPTHLIKTRGQQVTLRCSPISGHKSVSWYQQVLGQGPQFIFQYYEKEERGRGNFPDRFSARQFPNYSSELNVNALLLGDSALYLCASSTQTGGFYEQYFGPGTRLTVT.

The V and J genes are TRBV5-1 and TRBJ2-2; TCRdb picks TRBD2, but there is no DNA to check that call. The CDR3 runs 16 residues. The germline V gene has CDR1 SGHRS and CDR2 YFSETQ. The CDR3 loop reads CASGLAGLSNTGELFF.

The chain recombines TRBV27 with TRBJ1-2; TCRdb's D gene call, TRBD1, goes unchecked for lack of DNA. Germline-derived CDR1 and CDR2 are MNHEY and SMNVEV (reference sequence). The CDR3 consists of 14 residues. CDR3 sequence: CANSFRRGNYGYTF.

The rearrangement uses TRBV28 and TRBJ2-7; the TCRdb call, TRBD2, lacks DNA for checking. Germline CDR1 MDHEN, CDR2 SYDVKM. CDR3 length equals 16 residues. The CDR3 loop is CASSLWGGGPSYEQYF.